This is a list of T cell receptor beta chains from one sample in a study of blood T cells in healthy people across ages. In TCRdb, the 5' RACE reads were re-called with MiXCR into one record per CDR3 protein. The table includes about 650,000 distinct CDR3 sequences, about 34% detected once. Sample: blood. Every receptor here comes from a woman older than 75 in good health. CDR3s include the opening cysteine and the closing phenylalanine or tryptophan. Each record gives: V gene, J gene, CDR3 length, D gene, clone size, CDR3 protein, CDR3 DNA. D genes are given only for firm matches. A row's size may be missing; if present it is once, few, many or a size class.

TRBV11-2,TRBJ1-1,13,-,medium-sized,CASSLDKNTEAFF,TGTGCCAGCAGCTTAGATAAGAACACTGAAGCTTTCTTT
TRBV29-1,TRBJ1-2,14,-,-,CSVPGIQGLYGYTF,TGCAGCGTTCCGGGGATCCAGGGGCTGTATGGCTACACCTTC
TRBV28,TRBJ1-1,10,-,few,CASSSRLAFF,TGTGCCAGCAGTTCACGTTTGGCTTTCTTT
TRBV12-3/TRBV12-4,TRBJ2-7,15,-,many,CASSLGPGRPYEQYF,TGTGCCAGCAGTTTAGGGCCGGGACGCCCCTACGAGCAGTACTTC
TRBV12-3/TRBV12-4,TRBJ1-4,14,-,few,CASSRLGGNEKLFF,TGTGCCAGCAGCCGTTTGGGCGGTAATGAAAAACTGTTTTTT
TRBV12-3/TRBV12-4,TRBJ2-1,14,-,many,CASSAPGSYNEQFF,TGTGCCAGCAGTGCCCCCGGCTCCTACAATGAGCAGTTCTTC
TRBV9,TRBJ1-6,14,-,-,CASSVGGERSPLHF,TGTGCCAGCAGCGTAGGGGGGGAGAGGTCACCCCTCCACTTT
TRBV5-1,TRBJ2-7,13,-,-,CASNLVRFNEQYF,TGCGCCAGCAACTTGGTCAGGTTCAACGAGCAGTACTTC
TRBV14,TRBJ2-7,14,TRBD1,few,CASSHWTGNHEQYF,TGTGCCAGCAGCCATTGGACAGGGAACCACGAGCAGTACTTC
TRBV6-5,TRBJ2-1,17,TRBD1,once,CASSYLDRGRPRNEQFF,TGTGCCAGCAGTTACCTCGACAGGGGGCGCCCCAGGAATGAGCAGTTCTTC
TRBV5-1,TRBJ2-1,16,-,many,CASSFDSGLGGNEQFF,TGCGCCAGCAGCTTTGACAGTGGGCTAGGCGGCAATGAGCAGTTCTTC
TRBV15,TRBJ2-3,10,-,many,CARSTDTQYF,TGTGCCAGGAGCACAGATACGCAGTATTTT
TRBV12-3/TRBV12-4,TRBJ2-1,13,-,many,CASSPYRDNEQFF,TGTGCCAGCAGTCCTTACAGAGACAATGAGCAGTTCTTC
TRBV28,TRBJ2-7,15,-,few,CASSLCVGGSYEQYF,TGTGCCAGCAGTTTATGCGTGGGGGGCTCCTACGAGCAGTACTTC
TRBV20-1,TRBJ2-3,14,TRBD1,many,CSAGQVRGTDTQYF,TGCAGTGCGGGACAGGTCAGGGGCACAGATACGCAGTATTTT
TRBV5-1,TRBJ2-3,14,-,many,CASSLEVSTDTQYF,TGTGCCAGCAGCTTGGAGGTCAGCACAGATACGCAGTATTTT
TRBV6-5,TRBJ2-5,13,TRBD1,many,CASSPGQWETQYF,TGTGCCAGCAGCCCGGGACAGTGGGAGACCCAGTACTTC
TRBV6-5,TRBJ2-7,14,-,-,CASSAGLSSYEQYF,TGTGCCAGCAGTGCAGGGTTAAGCTCCTACGAGCAGTACTTC
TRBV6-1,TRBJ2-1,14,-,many,CAVRNRDFYNEQFF,TGTGCCGTCCGGAACAGGGACTTCTACAATGAGCAGTTCTTC
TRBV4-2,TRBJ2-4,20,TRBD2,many,CASSQDQPSGGLGAKNIQYF,TGTGCCAGCAGCCAAGATCAGCCTAGCGGGGGCCTCGGGGCCAAAAACATTCAGTACTTC
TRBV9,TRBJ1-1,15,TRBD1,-,CASSTGTGLATEAFF,TGTGCCAGCAGCACGGGGACAGGTTTGGCCACTGAAGCTTTCTTT
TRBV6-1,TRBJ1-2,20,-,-,CASKLLALPGDIEINYGYTF,TGTGCCAGCAAATTATTGGCGTTACCCGGGGACATCGAGATAAACTATGGCTACACCTTC
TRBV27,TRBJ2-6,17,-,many,CASSRTLTGSGANVLTF,TGTGCCAGCAGCCGGACGTTGACAGGCTCTGGGGCCAACGTCCTGACTTTC
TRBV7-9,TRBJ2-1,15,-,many,CASSSRGGGQGEQFF,TGTGCCAGCAGCTCCCGGGGTGGGGGTCAGGGTGAGCAGTTCTTC
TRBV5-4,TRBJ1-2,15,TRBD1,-,CASRGGDRGAYGYTF,TGTGCCAGCAGGGGAGGGGACAGGGGCGCCTATGGCTACACCTTC
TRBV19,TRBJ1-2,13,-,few,CASSIGGYYGYTF,TGTGCCAGTAGTATCGGAGGGTATTATGGCTACACCTTC
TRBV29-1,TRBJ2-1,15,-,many,CSVAGDRYRYNEQFF,TGCAGCGTTGCGGGGGATCGGTATCGGTACAATGAGCAGTTCTTC
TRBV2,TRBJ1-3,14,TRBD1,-,CASTIGTAGNTIYF,TGTGCCAGCACCATTGGGACAGCTGGAAACACCATATATTTT
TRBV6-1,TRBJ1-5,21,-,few,CASSPIPGRGRRGYSNQPQHF,TGTGCCAGCAGCCCAATACCGGGACGGGGGCGGAGGGGATATAGCAATCAGCCCCAGCATTTT
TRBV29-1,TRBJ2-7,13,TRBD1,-,CSVETDRGYEQYF,TGCAGCGTGGAAACGGACAGGGGCTACGAGCAGTACTTC
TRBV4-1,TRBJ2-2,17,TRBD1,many,CASSQGTASRNTGELFF,TGCGCCAGCAGCCAGGGGACAGCGTCTAGGAACACCGGGGAGCTGTTTTTT
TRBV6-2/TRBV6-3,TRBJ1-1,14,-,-,CASAVSPGYTEAFF,TGTGCCAGTGCAGTTTCCCCGGGTTACACTGAAGCTTTCTTT
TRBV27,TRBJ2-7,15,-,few,CASSWQSNGYNEQYF,TGTGCCAGCAGTTGGCAGTCAAATGGTTACAATGAGCAGTACTTC
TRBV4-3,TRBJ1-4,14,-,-,CASSQDWANEKLFF,TGCGCCAGCAGCCAAGACTGGGCGAATGAAAAACTGTTTTTT
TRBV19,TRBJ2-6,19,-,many,CASRQAFRDTLSGANVLTF,TGTGCCAGTAGGCAAGCCTTCCGGGACACCCTCTCTGGGGCCAACGTCCTGACTTTC
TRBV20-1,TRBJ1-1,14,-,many,CSARLEGGNTEAFF,TGCAGTGCTAGACTAGAAGGGGGTAACACTGAAGCTTTCTTT
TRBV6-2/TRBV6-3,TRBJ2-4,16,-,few,CASSYPRGGLPRAQYF,TGTGCCAGCAGTTACCCCAGGGGGGGGCTCCCACGCGCGCAGTACTTC
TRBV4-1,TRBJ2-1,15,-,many,CASSQSDSWNNEQFF,TGCGCCAGCAGCCAAAGCGACAGCTGGAACAATGAGCAGTTCTTC
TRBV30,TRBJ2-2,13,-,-,CAWGRRSTGELFF,TGTGCCTGGGGCAGGAGGTCCACCGGGGAGCTGTTTTTT
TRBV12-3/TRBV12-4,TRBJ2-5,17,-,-,CASRPDDWGSPGETQYF,TGTGCCAGCAGACCCGACGACTGGGGCAGCCCGGGAGAGACCCAGTACTTC
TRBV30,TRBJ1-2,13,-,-,CAWSDLQGKGYTF,TGTGCCTGGAGCGACCTCCAGGGGAAAGGCTACACCTTC
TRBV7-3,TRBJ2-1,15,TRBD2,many,CASSLWAGGSSEQFF,TGTGCCAGCAGCCTCTGGGCGGGGGGGAGTAGTGAGCAGTTCTTC
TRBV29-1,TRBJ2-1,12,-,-,CRGGDLDNEQFF,TGTCGAGGGGGGGATTTGGACAATGAGCAGTTCTTC
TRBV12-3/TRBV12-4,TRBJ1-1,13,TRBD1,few,CASSLEGGALVFF,TGTGCCAGCAGTTTAGAAGGGGGCGCATTGGTGTTCTTT
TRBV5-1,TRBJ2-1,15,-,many,CASSLEASSYNEQFF,TGCGCCAGCAGCTTGGAGGCCAGCTCCTACAATGAGCAGTTCTTC
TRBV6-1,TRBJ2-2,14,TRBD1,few,CASIRTGLTGELFF,TGTGCCAGCATACGGACAGGCCTCACCGGGGAGCTGTTTTTT
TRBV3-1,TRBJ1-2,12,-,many,CASSLLGDGYTF,TGTGCCAGCAGCCTGCTTGGGGATGGCTACACCTTC
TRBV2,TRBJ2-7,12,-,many,CASLGGSYEQYF,TGTGCCAGCCTGGGGGGATCCTACGAGCAGTACTTC
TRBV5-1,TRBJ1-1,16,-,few,CASSLLPGVEYTEAFF,TGCGCCAGCAGCTTGTTACCAGGGGTAGAGTACACTGAAGCTTTCTTT
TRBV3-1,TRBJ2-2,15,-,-,CASSQQGGDTGELFF,TGTGCCAGCAGCCAACAAGGTGGGGACACCGGGGAGCTGTTTTTT
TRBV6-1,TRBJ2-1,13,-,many,CASSETQYNEQFF,TGTGCCAGCAGTGAAACCCAGTACAATGAGCAGTTCTTC
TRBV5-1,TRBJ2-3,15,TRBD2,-,CASSLAGDPIDTQYF,TGCGCCAGCAGCTTAGCGGGGGACCCCATCGATACGCAGTATTTT
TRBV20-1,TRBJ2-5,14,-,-,CSARGLSGQETQYF,TGCAGTGCTAGGGGTTTGTCAGGTCAAGAGACCCAGTACTTC
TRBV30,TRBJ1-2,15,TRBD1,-,CAWSGDRNEAYGYTF,TGTGCCTGGAGTGGGGACAGAAATGAAGCCTATGGCTACACCTTC